The clone carrying this TCR beta chain was seen a handful of times. These data are taken from a study of T-cell memory formation after mild COVID-19. TCRdb re-called the 5' RACE reads through MiXCR, storing one row per CDR3 protein. The data show roughly 250,000 distinct CDR3 sequences, over 15% seen once. The receptor's source is a man between 18 and 29 years old who had mild COVID-19 (a few samples of this study predate the infection). Cell type and time point are not known. Source material: PBMCs or a T cell subset sorted from them (not recorded which).

Written as DNA, the CDR3 is TGTGCCAGCAATCGACAGGGAGTGAACACTGAAGCTTTCTTT. This codes for CASNRQGVNTEAFF. This chain links TRBV6-5 with TRBJ1-1; the match to TRBD1 covers 7 bases. V gave up 7 bases and J gave up 0 bases; unmatched junction bases: 5. Germline V CDR1 and CDR2: MNHEY, SVGAGI. CDR3 length equals 14 residues.